The 12 T cell receptor beta chains below were found in one sample sequenced in a study of cytomegalovirus exposure and HLA in healthy donors. PCR used 60 Vbeta primers and 13 Jbeta primers. The protocol was immunoSEQ multiplex PCR, while the TCRdb copy is restricted to in-frame clones and leaves out a portion. Among about 160,000 clones listed, approximately 80% were seen once. The material sequenced was PBMCs. The receptor source for this set is a woman aged 45-65 years in good health and CMV-seropositive.

This clone was seen only a few times. The chain employs TRBV11-3 and TRBJ2-2; 7 bases match TRBD1. The CDR3 sequence is 17 residues long. V shed 3 bases, J shed 3 bases, and the junction held 10 bases outside the gene matches. The germline CDR1 and CDR2 sequences are SGHNT and YENEEA. DNA for the CDR3: TGTGCCAGCAGCTTCGGACAGAGACAGGGTTACACCGGGGAGCTGTTTTTT. This gives the protein CASSFGQRQGYTGELFF.

V usage is TRBV5-1 and J usage is TRBJ1-5; TRBD1 might be the D (5 bases). Germline V lookup: CDR1 SGHRS, CDR2 YFSETQ. Trimming left V 5 bases short and J 5 bases short, with 11 bases between. The CDR3 consists of 13 residues. The CDR3 bases are TGCGCCAGCAGGCAGGGAAGCGATCAGCCCCAGCATTTT. It yields the protein CASRQGSDQPQHF.

This clone was recorded a few times. The rearrangement uses TRBV27 and TRBJ1-4; 8 bases agree with TRBD1. The CDR3 length is 17 residues. In germline, CDR1 is MNHEY, CDR2 SMNVEV (reference sequence). The V and J ends lost 3 bases and 2 bases, in that order; junction bases with no gene match: 8. The CDR3 spells CASSLRQGLGTNEKLFF. The CDR3 DNA is TGTGCCAGCAGTTTGAGACAGGGGCTAGGGACTAATGAAAAACTGTTTTTT.

The J gene is TRBJ1-6, the V gene TRBV4-3; 7 positions match TRBD1. The CDR3 contains 15 residues. V gave up 1 base and J gave up 14 bases; unmatched junction bases: 11. The germline V gene has CDR1 LGHNA and CDR2 YSLEER. As DNA, the CDR3 is TGCGCCAGCAGCCAAGGGGACAGCGAAATAAGCACCCTCCACTTT. It translates to CASSQGDSEISTLHF.

This chain uses TRBV7-9 with TRBJ2-3, with 7 bases that match TRBD2. V shed 3 bases, J shed 3 bases, and the junction held 6 bases outside the gene matches. The CDR3 is 15 residues long. Germline-derived CDR1 and CDR2 are SEHNR and FQNEAQ (reference sequence). In nucleotides, the CDR3 is TGTGCCAGCAGCTTTGCGGGAGAGGGAACAGATACGCAGTATTTT. Its translation is CASSFAGEGTDTQYF.

There are a few counts of this clone. Other DNA sequences in the sample encode the same CDR3. The chain carries TRBV28 and TRBJ2-7; D unclear. Trimming removed 4 bases at V and 1 base at J, with 5 bases between. CDR3 length: 12 residues. CDR1 is MDHEN, CDR2 SYDVKM, per germline. CDR3 region: CASSSRSYEQYF. CDR3 DNA: TGTGCCAGCAGTTCCAGATCCTACGAGCAGTACTTC.

With respect to this clone: This sample also contains other DNA sequences that code for the same CDR3. This chain joins TRBV4-3 and TRBJ2-3; TRBD2 is a possible D gene (5 bases). V lost 3 bases and J lost 0, with 13 bases in between. The CDR3 length is 16 residues. CDR1 and CDR2 (germline): LGHNA, YSLEER. The CDR3 DNA follows: TGCGCCAGCAGCCAGGAGGCCAGGCCCAGCACAGATACGCAGTATTTT. This gives the protein CASSQEARPSTDTQYF.

The chain couples TRBV5-1 to TRBJ1-2, with 9 positions matching TRBD1. The germline V gene has CDR1 SGHRS and CDR2 YFSETQ. J was trimmed by 4 bases and V by 2 bases; bases with no gene match: 6. The CDR3 contains 15 residues. CDR3 in DNA: TGCGCCAGCAGCTTCCAACGGGACAGGGCCTATGGCTACACCTTC. Translating gives CASSFQRDRAYGYTF. Drawing the rest from reference TRBV5-1 and TRBJ1-2, the complete variable domain is KAGVTQTPRYLIKTRGQQVTLSCSPISGHRSVSWYQQTPGQGLQFLFEYFSETQRNKGNFPGRFSGRQFSNSRSEMNVSTLELGDSALYLCASSFQRDRAYGYTFGSGTRLTVV.

The chain recombines TRBV7-2 with TRBJ1-3; no clear D. The germline V gene encodes CDR1 SGHTA and CDR2 FQGNSA. The CDR3 sequence is 14 residues long. The V gene lost 7 bases and the J gene lost 4 bases, with 14 bases spanning the gap. CDR3 region: CASTFDAGGNTIYF. The CDR3 bases are TGTGCCAGCACTTTTGATGCGGGGGGAAACACCATATATTTT. The variable domain in full, with the rest retrieved from reference TRBV7-2 and TRBJ1-3, is GAGVSQSPSNKVTEKGKDVELRCDPISGHTALYWYRQSLGQGLEFLIYFQGNSAPDKSGLPSDRFSAERTGGSVSTLTIQRTQQEDSAVYLCASTFDAGGNTIYFGEGSWLTVV.

This clone occurred once. The chain has TRBV19 and TRBJ2-7; 13 nucleotides line up with TRBD2. The junction had 3 bases not matched to a gene; V was cut back by 7 bases and J by 6 bases. This CDR3 region has 13 residues. Germline V gene data show CDR1 as LNHDA and CDR2 as SQIVND (reference sequence). The DNA of the CDR3 is TGTGCCAGTAAACTAGCGGGGGGGAGCGAGCAGTACTTC. This gives the protein CASKLAGGSEQYF.

The chain couples TRBV9 to TRBJ2-5; 9 bases are a match to TRBD2. After removal of 2 bases from V and 5 bases from J, the junction contained 7 bases not matched to a gene. Germline V lookup: CDR1 SGDLS, CDR2 YYNGEE. The CDR3 has 15 amino acids. CDR3 nucleotide sequence: TGTGCCAGCAGCGTCTCTGCGGGGGGGCCGGAGACCCAGTACTTC. This encodes CASSVSAGGPETQYF.

The V call is TRBV7-9, the J call TRBJ1-2, with 7 bases that match TRBD1. In germline, CDR1 is SEHNR, CDR2 FQNEAQ (reference sequence). The CDR3 is 15 residues long. V gave up 4 bases and J gave up 8 bases; unmatched junction bases: 13. The CDR3 DNA follows: TGTGCCAGCAGCTCGGACAGGTCCGGAGCAGGAGGCTACACCTTC. Protein sequence: CASSSDRSGAGGYTF.